These 24 T cell receptor beta chains came from one sample sequenced in a study of human T cells and chemical hapten exposure. The time point is: patch test 1, 2 weeks after DPC sensitization. The treatment: therapeutic diphenylcyclopropenone sensitization with weekly scalp DPC. TCRdb passed the RACE reads through MiXCR, listing each CDR3 protein once. The sample contains 120,000 or so distinct CDR3 sequences, roughly 13% of which appear only once. The starting material was whole blood, obtained in connection with sensitization to the hapten diphenylcyclopropenone (DPC). Every receptor here comes from a man aged 18-30 years with alopecia areata. Some clones in this sample may be carry-over from other donors' samples.

This clonotype was recorded at least ten times. This chain links TRBV12-3 or TRBV12-4 with TRBJ1-6, with D hard to call. The CDR3 totals 13 residues. With 5 bases removed from V and 6 bases from J, the gap between germline ends came to 8 bases. This chain's CDR3 is CASSPDVNSPLHF. The CDR3 DNA is TGTGCCAGCAGTCCGGACGTTAATTCACCCCTCCACTTT.

This clonotype was seen many times. The J gene is TRBJ1-1, the V gene TRBV20-1, with a weak D call TRBD1 (5 bases). The V gene's germline CDR1 is DFQATT and CDR2 SNEGSKA (reference sequence). Trimming left V 6 bases short and J 0 bases short, with 23 bases between. CDR3 length equals 17 residues. In DNA form, the CDR3 reads TGCAGTGCCAATCGACGGGGCGAGAGGCCTATGAACACTGAAGCTTTCTTT. Its protein product is CSANRRGERPMNTEAFF.

This clonotype occurred many times. This CDR3 is CSVTWEANEQFF. The CDR3 DNA reads as TGCAGCGTGACGTGGGAGGCGAATGAGCAGTTCTTC. This rearrangement joins TRBV29-1 to TRBJ2-1; D is perhaps TRBD2 (6 bases). The CDR3 sequence is 12 residues long. Germline V gene lookup returns CDR1 SQVTM and CDR2 ANQGSEA. V dropped 6 bases and J dropped 7 bases, with 13 bases sitting between them.

This clonotype came up many times. The chain couples TRBV20-1 to TRBJ1-6; D not resolved. This CDR3 comprises 11 residues. V was shortened by 6 bases and J by 8 bases, with 8 bases between the two germline ends. The germline gives CDR1 DFQATT, CDR2 SNEGSKA (reference sequence). The CDR3 protein is CSAGRDSPLHF. CDR3 DNA sequence: TGCAGTGCCGGCCGAGATTCACCCCTCCACTTT.

This clonotype was recorded a few times. The chain is built from TRBV7-6 and TRBJ1-6; 7 bases align to TRBD1. CDR3 length equals 15 residues. Per germline, CDR1 SGHVS and CDR2 FNYEAQ. The J segment lost 7 bases and the V segment lost 5 bases, leaving 8 bases of the junction unmatched. The CDR3 coding sequence is TGTGCCAGCAGCGCCAGACAGGGAGAGAATTCACCCCTCCACTTT. Translated: CASSARQGENSPLHF.

This chain links TRBV4-3 with TRBJ2-7; 9 bases match TRBD2. This CDR3 is built from 15 residues. V lost 5 bases, J lost 2 bases, and 7 bases stayed unmatched. Germline V gene lookup returns CDR1 LGHNA and CDR2 YSLEER. This CDR3 reads CASSARLAATYEQYF. The CDR3 DNA follows: TGCGCCAGCAGCGCGCGACTAGCGGCCACCTACGAGCAGTACTTC.

This clonotype was counted only a few times. The chain links TRBV11-2 to TRBJ2-5; 9 bases align to TRBD2. The junction had 7 bases not matched to a gene; V was cut back by 3 bases and J by 5 bases. The CDR3 extends over 15 amino acids. Germline lookup yields CDR1 SGHAT and CDR2 FQNNGV. In DNA, the CDR3 is TGTGCCAGCAGCTTCGGGCTAGCGGGACGGGAGACCCAGTACTTC. It translates to CASSFGLAGRETQYF.

The chain carries TRBV19 and TRBJ1-5, with 7 nucleotides matching TRBD1. The J segment lost 7 bases and the V segment lost 4 bases, leaving 4 bases of the junction unmatched. The CDR3 spans 13 residues. The V gene's germline CDR1 is LNHDA and CDR2 SQIVND (reference sequence). CDR3 amino acids: CASSKGQAQPQHF. The CDR3 DNA reads as TGTGCCAGTAGTAAAGGACAGGCGCAGCCCCAGCATTTT.

J is TRBJ2-3 and V is TRBV25-1; no reliable D call. CDR1 and CDR2 from the germline V gene are MGHDK and SYGVNS. This CDR3 is built from 15 residues. V was shortened by 1 base and J by 0 bases, with 8 bases between the two germline ends. The CDR3 bases are TGTGCCAGCAGTGAATTGGGGATTAGCACAGATACGCAGTATTTT. Its protein is CASSELGISTDTQYF. Combining the CDR3 with reference TRBV25-1 and TRBJ2-3 gives the whole variable domain EADIYQTPRYLVIGTGKKITLECSQTMGHDKMYWYQQDPGMELHLIHYSYGVNSTEKGDLSSESTVSRIRTEHFPLTLESARPSHTSQYLCASSELGISTDTQYFGPGTRLTVL.

This clonotype was counted between two and nine times. This chain links TRBV6-5 with TRBJ1-1; D is uncertain. This CDR3 has 14 residues. CDR1 and CDR2 from the germline V gene are MNHEY and SVGAGI. V was clipped by 4 bases and J by 1 base, with 10 bases between them. The chain's CDR3 is CASSSPVKNTEAFF. For the CDR3, the DNA is TGTGCCAGCAGTTCCCCCGTGAAGAACACTGAAGCTTTCTTT.

This clonotype was detected ten times or more. The rearrangement links TRBV20-1 to TRBJ2-3; 8 bases are shared with TRBD2. Germline V gives CDR1 DFQATT, CDR2 SNEGSKA (reference sequence). CDR3 length: 16 residues. V gave up 5 bases and J gave up 0 bases; unmatched junction bases: 10. Written as DNA, the CDR3 is TGCAGTGCTGGGCGGAGCCGGGGGGGCAGCACAGATACGCAGTATTTT. Protein product: CSAGRSRGGSTDTQYF.

The chain recombines TRBV18 with TRBJ2-1; D unclear. Trimming left V 4 bases short and J 5 bases short, with 12 bases between. The CDR3 contains 14 residues. Germline V gene data show CDR1 as KGHSH and CDR2 as LQKENI. The CDR3 coding sequence is TGTGCCAGCTCACTCACCAGAACCGACAATGAGCAGTTCTTC. It yields the protein CASSLTRTDNEQFF.

The chain joins TRBV12-5 to TRBJ1-6, with D possibly matching TRBD1 (6 bases). Germline V lookup: CDR1 LGHNT, CDR2 FRNRAP. CDR3 length equals 14 residues. CDR3 bases: TGTGCCAGCAGTTCAAACAGGGATGGGCCACCCCTCCACTTT. It translates to CASSSNRDGPPLHF.

This clonotype was counted a few times. The chain recombines TRBV18 with TRBJ2-7, with a possible D match to TRBD2 (6 bases). CDR1 is KGHSH, CDR2 LQKENI, per germline. V lost 3 bases and J lost 3, with 9 bases in between. This CDR3 has 13 amino acids. CDR3 amino acids: CASSPRGYYEQYV. The DNA for the CDR3 is TGTGCCAGCTCACCCCGGGGGTACTACGAGCAGTACGTC.

This chain links TRBV6-2 or TRBV6-3 with TRBJ1-5; the D is unclear. The CDR3 extends over 15 amino acids. The germline V gene has CDR1 MNHEY and CDR2 SVGEGT. Trimming took 0 bases from V and 6 from J, leaving 12 bases between them. In nucleotides, the CDR3 is TGTGCCAGCAGTTACTCGATCTTGGGATTTCAGCCCCAGCATTTT. The encoded protein is CASSYSILGFQPQHF.

This clonotype has more than one count but fewer than ten. The genes are TRBV6-2 or TRBV6-3 and TRBJ2-7; D not resolved. V gave up 4 bases and J gave up 8 bases, with 9 bases separating them. The CDR3 spans 11 residues. Germline lookup yields CDR1 MNHEY and CDR2 SVGEGT. The CDR3 region is CASSSLLKQYF. CDR3 in DNA: TGTGCCAGCAGTTCTCTACTTAAGCAGTACTTC.

DNA for the CDR3: TGCGCCAGCACCTACCGCGGGGCACAGTACAATGAGCAGTTCTTC. It codes for CASTYRGAQYNEQFF. V usage is TRBV5-1 and J usage is TRBJ2-1; a possible D gene is TRBD2 (6 bases). Germline V gene data show CDR1 as SGHRS and CDR2 as YFSETQ. The V gene lost 6 bases and the J gene lost 4 bases, with 17 bases spanning the gap. The CDR3 has 15 amino acids.

The V and J genes are TRBV7-9 and TRBJ1-4; no reliable D call. Germline V gene sequence: CDR1 SEHNR, CDR2 FQNEAQ (reference sequence). CDR3 length: 15 residues. Trimming stripped 1 base from V and 3 bases from J, with 9 bases between. For the CDR3, the DNA is TGTGCCAGCAGCTTAGTCGGGTTTTCTAATGAAAAACTGTTTTTT. Translation gives CASSLVGFSNEKLFF.

This clonotype was counted a few times. The chain uses TRBV12-3 or TRBV12-4 and TRBJ2-6; D might be TRBD2 (5 bases). This CDR3 is 17 amino acids long. The ends were cut back, 1 base at V and 4 bases at J, with 14 bases in the middle. This CDR3 is CASSLEWKGSGANVLTF. The CDR3 nucleotides read TGTGCCAGCAGTTTAGAATGGAAAGGGAGCGGGGCCAACGTCCTGACTTTC.

This clonotype was recorded at least ten times. V usage is TRBV18 and J usage is TRBJ1-1; D is perhaps TRBD1 (6 bases). V was trimmed by 2 bases and J by 3 bases, leaving 19 bases between them. In germline, CDR1 is KGHSH, CDR2 LQKENI. This CDR3 is 17 amino acids long. This CDR3 is CASSPAPNTAGDTEAFF. The CDR3 coding sequence is TGTGCCAGCTCACCAGCCCCCAATACGGCAGGGGACACTGAAGCTTTCTTT.

This clonotype was picked up many times. The chain links TRBV7-3 to TRBJ2-1; D call uncertain. The V and J ends lost 5 bases and 0 bases respectively, with 8 bases between them. The CDR3 runs to 14 residues. CDR1 and CDR2 (germline): SGHTA, FQGTGA. For the CDR3, the DNA is TGTGCCAGCAGCCCCGACATCTCCTACAATGAGCAGTTCTTC. Amino acids: CASSPDISYNEQFF.

The V call is TRBV7-8, the J call TRBJ1-1; D is perhaps TRBD1 (5 bases). The CDR3 extends over 16 amino acids. Trimming cost V 0 bases and J 3 bases, with 14 bases left between them. Germline V gene sequence: CDR1 SGHVS, CDR2 FQNEAQ. The CDR3 nucleotides are TGTGCCAGCAGCTTAGCGTACCAGGGTGGCGACACTGAAGCTTTCTTT. The encoded protein is CASSLAYQGGDTEAFF.

CDR3 nucleotide sequence: TGTGCCAGCAGTGAAACCTATCGCAGGGAGACCCAGTACTTC. Encoded protein: CASSETYRRETQYF. The chain recombines TRBV6-1 with TRBJ2-5; unclear D gene. Trimming took 2 bases from V and 5 from J, leaving 12 bases between them. The length of the CDR3 is 14 residues. Looked up from germline, CDR1 is MNHNS and CDR2 is SASEGT.

This chain joins TRBV5-6 and TRBJ1-2; D remains unclear. Between the trimmed V and J ends, which lost 3 bases and 5 bases, there was a span of 17 bases. This CDR3 has 15 residues. The V gene's germline CDR1 is SGHDT and CDR2 YYEEEE. The CDR3 region has the DNA TGTGCCAGCAGCTCCCCAACGACCGGGTCATATGGCTACACCTTC. Residues: CASSSPTTGSYGYTF.